The 24 T cell receptor beta chains listed next were all sequenced from one sample in a study of CD8+ T cells in alopecia areata. This sample's treatment: oral pan-JAK inhibitor, 5-10 mg twice daily. The sequencing template was cDNA reverse transcribed from extracted RNA. Clones were read by immunoSEQ multiplex PCR, and TCRdb kept only the in-frame ones, dropping some. The table has just over 150,000 clones, roughly 65% seen once. The sample here was CD4+ T cells sorted from blood, taken at week 4, from a patient treated with tofacitinib. Receptor source: a human donor with alopecia areata.

The chain carries TRBV30 and TRBJ2-2; D is perhaps TRBD2 (5 bases). The V and J ends lost 4 bases and 0 bases respectively, with 12 bases between them. The CDR3 has 15 residues. The germline V gene has CDR1 GTSNPN and CDR2 SVGIG (reference sequence). CDR3 sequence (DNA): TGTGCCTGGAAGCGGTCCGCCTCGAACACCGGGGAGCTGTTTTTT. The encoded protein is CAWKRSASNTGELFF.

This clone was detected a few times. The chain is built from TRBV6-6 and TRBJ1-4, with D unclear. The CDR3 is 16 amino acids. Between the trimmed V and J ends, which lost 2 bases and 11 bases, there was a span of 21 bases. The germline V gene encodes CDR1 MNHNY and CDR2 SVGAGI (reference sequence). The CDR3 DNA sequence: TGTGCCAGCAGTTACACCTTCTCGGGTCATACGGGGAAACTGTTTTTT. Its protein is CASSYTFSGHTGKLFF.

The chain is built from TRBV29-1 and TRBJ2-5; possible D gene TRBD1, 6 bases. This CDR3 comprises 12 residues. In germline, CDR1 is SQVTM, CDR2 ANQGSEA. With 6 bases removed from V and 5 bases from J, the gap between germline ends came to 13 bases. CDR3 DNA sequence: TGCAGCGTCCGTCGGCAGGGGGAGACCCAGTACTTC. Translation: CSVRRQGETQYF. Combining the CDR3 with reference TRBV29-1 and TRBJ2-5 gives the whole variable domain SAVISQKPSRDICQRGTSLTIQCQVDSQVTMMFWYRQQPGQSLTLIATANQGSEATYESGFVIDKFPISRPNLTFSTLTVSNMSPEDSSIYLCSVRRQGETQYFGPGTRLLVL.

A few counts support this clone. The chain links TRBV5-4 to TRBJ2-1; 8 bases line up with TRBD1. In germline, CDR1 is SGHNT, CDR2 YYREEE (reference sequence). The CDR3 runs 17 residues. With V trimmed by 0 bases and J by 2 bases, 7 bases remained unmatched. CDR3 protein: CASSLAGTGATYNEQFF. The CDR3 DNA reads as TGTGCCAGCAGCTTGGCCGGGACAGGCGCTACCTACAATGAGCAGTTCTTC.

The chain couples TRBV2 to TRBJ2-3; tentatively, D is TRBD1 or TRBD2 (6 bases each). Germline V gives CDR1 SNHLY, CDR2 FYNNEI. The V and J ends lost 4 bases and 2 bases respectively, with 13 bases between them. The CDR3 runs 15 residues. In DNA form, the CDR3 reads TGTGCCAGCAGTGTCGGGGGCGGACCCACAGATACGCAGTATTTT. Encoded protein: CASSVGGGPTDTQYF.

In its sample, this clone was seen a few times. The V and J genes are TRBV2 and TRBJ1-5, with 11 bases that match TRBD1. The CDR3 is 16 amino acids. Looked up from germline, CDR1 is SNHLY and CDR2 is FYNNEI. V was clipped by 5 bases and J by 4 bases; unmatched bases: 7. The CDR3, as DNA: TGTGCCAGCAGTCCACAGGGGACAGGGGGAAATCAGCCCCAGCATTTT. Translating it yields CASSPQGTGGNQPQHF.

The chain joins TRBV30 to TRBJ2-5, with TRBD1 as a possible D gene (6 bases). With 1 base removed from V and 5 bases from J, the gap between germline ends came to 11 bases. From germline, CDR1 is GTSNPN and CDR2 SVGIG (reference sequence). CDR3 length: 13 residues. CDR3: CAWSAGVAETQYF. For the CDR3, the DNA is TGTGCCTGGAGTGCAGGGGTGGCGGAGACCCAGTACTTC. The full variable domain, rest sourced from reference TRBV30 and TRBJ2-5, is SQTIHQWPATLVQPVGSPLSLECTVEGTSNPNLYWYRQAAGRGLQLLFYSVGIGQISSEVPQNLSASRPQDRQFILSSKKLLLSDSGFYLCAWSAGVAETQYFGPGTRLLVL.

This clone was seen more than once but under ten times. The same CDR3 can be traced to other DNA sequences in this sample. The chain is built from TRBV7-2 and TRBJ1-1, with no clear D. V lost 6 bases and J 8 bases, leaving 13 bases between the germline ends. The CDR3 has 12 residues. CDR1 and CDR2 from the germline V gene are SGHTA and FQGNSA. For the CDR3, the DNA is TGTGCCAGCAGTCCGGGGAGGAGAGAAGCTTTCTTT. It codes for CASSPGRREAFF.

This clone has only a few counts. The CDR3 here is CASSLVPSGGPDTQYF. CDR3 coding DNA: TGTGCCAGCAGCTTAGTGCCTAGCGGGGGTCCAGATACGCAGTATTTT. The rearrangement joins TRBV11-2 to TRBJ2-3, with TRBD2 matching 10 bases. The germline gives CDR1 SGHAT, CDR2 FQNNGV. V lost 1 base to trimming and J lost 4 bases; unmatched junction nucleotides: 5. The CDR3 totals 16 residues.

This chain joins TRBV7-9 and TRBJ1-5, with D hard to call. Between the trimmed V and J ends, which lost 5 bases and 3 bases, there was a span of 17 bases. The CDR3 totals 16 residues. The germline V gene has CDR1 SEHNR and CDR2 FQNEAQ (reference sequence). The CDR3 DNA is TGTGCCAGCAGCCAAAAGGGCATAGGTGCCAATCAGCCCCAGCATTTT. Translation gives CASSQKGIGANQPQHF.

The rearrangement uses TRBV29-1 and TRBJ2-4; D unclear. Trimming cost V 6 bases and J 7 bases, with 10 bases left between them. Germline-derived CDR1 and CDR2 are SQVTM and ANQGSEA. This CDR3 has 11 amino acids. CDR3 bases: TGCAGCGTCCTGGACGTCAACATTCAGTACTTC. Amino acid sequence: CSVLDVNIQYF.

The V gene is TRBV5-6, the J gene TRBJ2-3, with 10 positions matching TRBD1. Germline V gene lookup returns CDR1 SGHDT and CDR2 YYEEEE. The CDR3 contains 15 residues. Germline trimming cut 4 bases from V and 3 bases from J; bases unmatched to any gene: 5. CDR3 sequence (DNA): TGTGCCAGCAGCCCGGGACAGGGGATGACAGATACGCAGTATTTT. It is translated as CASSPGQGMTDTQYF.

This chain connects TRBV27 to TRBJ2-5; TRBD1 might be the D (6 bases). The CDR3 covers 15 residues. CDR1 is MNHEY and CDR2 is SMNVEV in the germline V gene (reference sequence). With 1 base removed from V and 0 bases from J, the gap between germline ends came to 9 bases. In DNA form, the CDR3 reads TGTGCCAGCAGTTTATTAACAGGGCACCAAGAGACCCAGTACTTC. This codes for CASSLLTGHQETQYF.

This clone occurred a few times. This chain links TRBV2 with TRBJ2-5; D call uncertain. V lost 6 bases, J lost 1 base, and 9 bases lay in between. The CDR3 is 13 residues long. Germline assignment: CDR1 SNHLY and CDR2 FYNNEI. This chain's CDR3 is CASRPTAQETQYF. DNA of the CDR3: TGTGCCAGCAGGCCCACAGCCCAAGAGACCCAGTACTTC.

This chain joins TRBV27 and TRBJ2-3; maybe TRBD2 (7 bases). V was clipped by 1 base and J by 1 base, with 12 bases between them. CDR3 length: 16 residues. Germline CDR1 reads MNHEY; CDR2 reads SMNVEV (reference sequence). CDR3 coding DNA: TGTGCCAGCAGTTTATTGGGCGGGGGCCGCACAGATACGCAGTATTTT. Residues: CASSLLGGGRTDTQYF.

The rearrangement uses TRBV10-3 and TRBJ2-3, with a tentative D call TRBD1 (5 bases). CDR3 size: 14 residues. CDR1 ENHRY and CDR2 SYGVKD come from the germline V gene. Trimming pared 7 bases from V and 4 bases from J, leaving 15 bases between. The CDR3 reads CAIKLNRIADTQYF. CDR3 in DNA: TGTGCCATCAAATTGAACAGGATCGCAGATACGCAGTATTTT.

In the case of this clone: Other DNA variants within this sample encode the same CDR3. This chain uses TRBV5-1 with TRBJ2-2, with a possible D match to TRBD2 (5 bases). Germline V gene data show CDR1 as SGHRS and CDR2 as YFSETQ. The ends were cut back, 3 bases at V and 4 bases at J, with 7 bases in the middle. CDR3 size: 13 residues. CDR3 sequence (DNA): TGCGCCAGCAGCTCTCGGGGCACCGGGGAGCTGTTTTTT. Protein: CASSSRGTGELFF.

V usage is TRBV4-1 and J usage is TRBJ2-7, with D unclear. V was shortened by 1 base and J by 0 bases, with 7 bases between the two germline ends. The CDR3 sequence is 14 residues long. Germline lookup yields CDR1 MGHRA and CDR2 YSYEKL. DNA for the CDR3: TGCGCCAGCAGCCAAGGATCAGGCTCCTACGAGCAGTACTTC. Amino acid sequence: CASSQGSGSYEQYF.

The chain is built from TRBV5-1 and TRBJ2-1; 10 bases fit TRBD1. J was trimmed by 10 bases and V by 3 bases; bases with no gene match: 7. Looked up from germline, CDR1 is SGHRS and CDR2 is YFSETQ. This CDR3 contains 14 residues. The CDR3 region is CASSSGQGTREQFF. The CDR3 DNA is TGCGCCAGCAGCTCGGGACAGGGGACAAGGGAGCAGTTCTTC.

The rearrangement links TRBV9 to TRBJ1-1; TRBD1 matches 8 bases. CDR1 and CDR2 from the germline V gene are SGDLS and YYNGEE. Trimming at V came to 4 bases and at J to 4 bases, leaving 12 bases not matched to a gene. The CDR3 length is 16 residues. CDR3 nucleotides: TGTGCCAGCAGCCCCCACAGGGGGACCTTGGGCACTGAAGCTTTCTTT. It specifies CASSPHRGTLGTEAFF.

The J gene is TRBJ2-7, the V gene TRBV4-3, with D perhaps matching TRBD1 or TRBD2 (5 bases each). V lost 6 bases to trimming and J lost 2 bases, with 14 bases between them. CDR3 length equals 14 residues. Germline V CDR1 and CDR2: LGHNA, YSLEER. Written as DNA, the CDR3 is TGCGCCAGCAGTCACGACTGGGACGCCTACGAGCAGTACTTC. Amino acid sequence: CASSHDWDAYEQYF.

The chain recombines TRBV23-1 with TRBJ2-5; D gene ambiguous. TRBV23-1 is reported as an ORF; its role is uncertain. There are 9 residues in the CDR3. Deletions cut 5 bases from V and 5 bases from J, with 0 bases between. In nucleotides, the CDR3 is TGCGCCAGCAGTGAGACCCAGTACTTC. The encoded protein is CASSETQYF.

This clone occurred once. The chain couples TRBV11-2 to TRBJ2-1, with D hard to call. CDR3 length: 14 amino acids. Trimming pared 3 bases from V and 9 bases from J, leaving 15 bases between. Germline assignment: CDR1 SGHAT and CDR2 FQNNGV. The DNA for the CDR3 is TGTGCCAGCAGCTTGGAGCTTACGTGGGCTGAGCAGTTCTTC. Translation gives CASSLELTWAEQFF.

This clone was counted a few times. The CDR3 here is CSGGPGHLNYGYTF. CDR3 DNA sequence: TGCAGCGGGGGACCGGGACACTTAAACTATGGCTACACCTTC. The J gene is TRBJ1-2, the V gene TRBV29-1; maybe TRBD1 (6 bases). CDR1 and CDR2 from the germline V gene are SQVTM and ANQGSEA. Trimming removed 7 bases from V and 2 bases from J, with 17 bases in between. The length of the CDR3 is 14 residues.